This TCR beta chain was profiled in a study of OX40 agonist ivuxolimab in advanced cancers. Profiled with immunoSEQ multiplex PCR; TCRdb holds only in-frame clones, not every one. This repertoire shows around 56,000 clones, approximately 88% found once; its top ten account for 11%. Germline V lookup: CDR1 MNHEY, CDR2 SVGAGI. This CDR3 spans 13 amino acids. V lost 7 bases and J lost 1, with 10 bases in between. The specimen was CD4+ or CD8+ T cells sorted from blood, collected in a trial of the OX40 agonist ivuxolimab. The V call is TRBV6-5, the J call TRBJ1-1, with D possibly TRBD1 on 5 matching bases. The receptor's source is an adult with an advanced solid tumor such as melanoma, head and neck, liver or kidney cancer. Here the CDR3 DNA reads TGTGCCAGCAATCCAGGGAGGAACACTGAAGCTTTCTTT. It is translated as CASNPGRNTEAFF.